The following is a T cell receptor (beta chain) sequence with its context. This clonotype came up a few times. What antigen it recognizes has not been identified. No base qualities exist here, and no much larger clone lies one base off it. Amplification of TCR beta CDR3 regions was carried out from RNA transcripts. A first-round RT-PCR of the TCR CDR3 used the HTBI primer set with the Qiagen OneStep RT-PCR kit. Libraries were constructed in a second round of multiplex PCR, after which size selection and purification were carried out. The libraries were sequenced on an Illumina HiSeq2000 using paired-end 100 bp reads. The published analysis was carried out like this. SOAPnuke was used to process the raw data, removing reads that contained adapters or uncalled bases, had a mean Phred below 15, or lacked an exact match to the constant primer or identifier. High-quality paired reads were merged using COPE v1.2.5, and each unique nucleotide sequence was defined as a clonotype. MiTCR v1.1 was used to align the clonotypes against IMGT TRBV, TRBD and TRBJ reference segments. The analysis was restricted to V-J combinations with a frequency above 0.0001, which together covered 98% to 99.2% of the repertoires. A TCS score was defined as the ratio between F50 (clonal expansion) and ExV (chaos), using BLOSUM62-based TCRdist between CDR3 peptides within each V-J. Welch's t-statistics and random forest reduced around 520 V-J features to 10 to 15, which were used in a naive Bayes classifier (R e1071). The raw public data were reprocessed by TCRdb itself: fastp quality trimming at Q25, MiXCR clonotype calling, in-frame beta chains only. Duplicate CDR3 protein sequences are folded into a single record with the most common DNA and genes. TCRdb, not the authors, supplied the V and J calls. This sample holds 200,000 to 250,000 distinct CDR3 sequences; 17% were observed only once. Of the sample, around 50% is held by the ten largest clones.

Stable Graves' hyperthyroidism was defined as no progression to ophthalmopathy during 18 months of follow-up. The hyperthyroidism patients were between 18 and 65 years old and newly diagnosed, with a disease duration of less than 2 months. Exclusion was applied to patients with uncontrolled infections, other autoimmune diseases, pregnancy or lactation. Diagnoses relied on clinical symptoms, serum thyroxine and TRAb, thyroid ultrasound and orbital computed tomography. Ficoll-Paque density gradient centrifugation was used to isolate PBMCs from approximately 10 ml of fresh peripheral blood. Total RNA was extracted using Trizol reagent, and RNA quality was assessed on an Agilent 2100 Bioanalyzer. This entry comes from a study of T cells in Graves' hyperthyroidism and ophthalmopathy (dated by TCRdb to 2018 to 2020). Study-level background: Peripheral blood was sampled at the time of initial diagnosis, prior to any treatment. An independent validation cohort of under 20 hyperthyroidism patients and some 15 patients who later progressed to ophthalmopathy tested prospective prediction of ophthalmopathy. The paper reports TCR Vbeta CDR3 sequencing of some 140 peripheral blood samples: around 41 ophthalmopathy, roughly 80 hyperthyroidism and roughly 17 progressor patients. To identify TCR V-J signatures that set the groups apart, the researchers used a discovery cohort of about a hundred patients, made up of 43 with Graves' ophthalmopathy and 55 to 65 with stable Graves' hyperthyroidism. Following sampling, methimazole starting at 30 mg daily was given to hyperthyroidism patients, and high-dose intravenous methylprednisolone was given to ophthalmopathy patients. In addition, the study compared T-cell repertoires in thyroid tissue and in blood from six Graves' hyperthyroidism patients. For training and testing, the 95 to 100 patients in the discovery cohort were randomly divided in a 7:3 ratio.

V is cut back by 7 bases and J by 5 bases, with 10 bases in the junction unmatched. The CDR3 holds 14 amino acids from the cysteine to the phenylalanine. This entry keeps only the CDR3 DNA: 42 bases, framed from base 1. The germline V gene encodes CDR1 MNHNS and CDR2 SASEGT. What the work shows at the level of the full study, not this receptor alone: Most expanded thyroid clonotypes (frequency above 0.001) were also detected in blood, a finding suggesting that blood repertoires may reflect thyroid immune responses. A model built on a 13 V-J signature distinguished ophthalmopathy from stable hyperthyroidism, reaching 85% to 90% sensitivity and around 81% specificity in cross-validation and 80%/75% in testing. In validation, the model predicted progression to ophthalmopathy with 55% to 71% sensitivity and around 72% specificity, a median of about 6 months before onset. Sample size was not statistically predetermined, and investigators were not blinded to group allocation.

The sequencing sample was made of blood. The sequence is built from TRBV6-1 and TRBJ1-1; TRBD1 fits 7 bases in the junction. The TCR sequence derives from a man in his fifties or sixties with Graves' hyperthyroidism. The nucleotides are TGTGCCAGCACCCGACAGGGTAAGGTGACTGAAGCTTTCTTT. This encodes CASTRQGKVTEAFF.